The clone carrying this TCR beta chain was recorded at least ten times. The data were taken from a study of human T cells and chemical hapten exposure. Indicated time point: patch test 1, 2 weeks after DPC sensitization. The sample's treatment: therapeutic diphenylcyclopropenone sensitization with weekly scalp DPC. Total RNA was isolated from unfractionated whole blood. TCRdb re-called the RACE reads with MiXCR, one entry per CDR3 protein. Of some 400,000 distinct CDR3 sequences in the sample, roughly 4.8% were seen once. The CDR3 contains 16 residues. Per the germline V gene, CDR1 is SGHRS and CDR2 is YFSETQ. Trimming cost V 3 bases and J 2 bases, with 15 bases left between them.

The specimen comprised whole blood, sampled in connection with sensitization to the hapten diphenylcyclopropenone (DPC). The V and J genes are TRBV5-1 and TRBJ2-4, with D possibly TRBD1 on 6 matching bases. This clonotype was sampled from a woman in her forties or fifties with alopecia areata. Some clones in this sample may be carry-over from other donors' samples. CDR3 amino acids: CASSWPQGETKNIQYF. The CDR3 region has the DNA TGCGCCAGCAGCTGGCCACAGGGTGAAACCAAAAACATTCAGTACTTC.